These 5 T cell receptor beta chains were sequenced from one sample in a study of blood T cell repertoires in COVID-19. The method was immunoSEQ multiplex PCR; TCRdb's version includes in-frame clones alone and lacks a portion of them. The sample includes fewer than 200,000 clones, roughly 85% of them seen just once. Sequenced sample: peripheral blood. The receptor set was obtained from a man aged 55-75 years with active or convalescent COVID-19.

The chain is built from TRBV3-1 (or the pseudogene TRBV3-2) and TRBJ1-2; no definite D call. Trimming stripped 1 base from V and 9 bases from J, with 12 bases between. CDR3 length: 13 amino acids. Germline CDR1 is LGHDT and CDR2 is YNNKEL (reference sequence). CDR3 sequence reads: CASSQAPTGSYTF. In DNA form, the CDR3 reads TGTGCCAGCAGCCAAGCTCCGACGGGGAGCTACACCTTC.

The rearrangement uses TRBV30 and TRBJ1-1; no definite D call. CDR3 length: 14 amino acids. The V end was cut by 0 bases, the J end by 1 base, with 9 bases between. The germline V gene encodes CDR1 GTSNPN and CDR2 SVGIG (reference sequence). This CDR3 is CAWSVLDGNTEAFF. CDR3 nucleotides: TGTGCCTGGAGTGTACTAGACGGGAACACTGAAGCTTTCTTT. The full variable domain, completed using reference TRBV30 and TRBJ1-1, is SQTIHQWPATLVQPVGSPLSLECTVEGTSNPNLYWYRQAAGRGLQLLFYSVGIGQISSEVPQNLSASRPQDRQFILSSKKLLLSDSGFYLCAWSVLDGNTEAFFGQGTRLTVV.

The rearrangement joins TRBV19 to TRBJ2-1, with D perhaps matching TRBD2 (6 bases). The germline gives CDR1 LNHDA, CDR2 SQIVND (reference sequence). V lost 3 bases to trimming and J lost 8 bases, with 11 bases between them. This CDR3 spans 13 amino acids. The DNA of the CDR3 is TGTGCCAGTAGTATCCGACAGCGGGATGAGCAGTTCTTC. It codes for CASSIRQRDEQFF. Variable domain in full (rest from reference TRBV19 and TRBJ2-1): DGGITQSPKYLFRKEGQNVTLSCEQNLNHDAMYWYRQDPGQGLRLIYYSQIVNDFQKGDIAEGYSVSREKKESFPLTVTSAQKNPTAFYLCASSIRQRDEQFFGPGTRLTVL.

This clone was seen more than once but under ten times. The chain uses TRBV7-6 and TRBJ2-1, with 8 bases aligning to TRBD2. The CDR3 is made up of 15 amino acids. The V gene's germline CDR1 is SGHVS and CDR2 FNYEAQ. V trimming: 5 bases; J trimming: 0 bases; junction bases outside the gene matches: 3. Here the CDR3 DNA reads TGTGCCAGCAGCCCCCTAGCGGGCTCCTACAATGAGCAGTTCTTC. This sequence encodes CASSPLAGSYNEQFF. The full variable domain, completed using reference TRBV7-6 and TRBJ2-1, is GAGVSQSPRYKVTKRGQDVALRCDPISGHVSLYWYRQALGQGPEFLTYFNYEAQQDKSGLPNDRFSAERPEGSISTLTIQRTEQRDSAMYRCASSPLAGSYNEQFFGPGTRLTVL.

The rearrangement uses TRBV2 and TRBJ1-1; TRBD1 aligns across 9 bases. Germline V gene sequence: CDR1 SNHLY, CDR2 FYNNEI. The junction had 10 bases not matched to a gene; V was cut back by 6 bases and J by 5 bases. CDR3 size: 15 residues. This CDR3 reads CASRPGQGGKTEAFF. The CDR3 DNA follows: TGTGCCAGCAGACCGGGACAGGGAGGAAAAACTGAAGCTTTCTTT.